The 28 T cell receptor beta chains listed next were all sequenced from one sample in a study of blood T cell repertoires in COVID-19. TCRdb's copy holds only in-frame clones and misses some; the assay was immunoSEQ multiplex PCR. The sample includes fewer than 400,000 clones, about 90% seen only once; the top ten take 1.5% to 2%. The sequencing input was peripheral blood. These receptors all stem from a woman aged 25 to 39 with COVID-19, enrolled during active disease.

This clone was seen just once. The chain uses TRBV7-2 and TRBJ2-3; 9 bases map to TRBD2. The CDR3 contains 16 residues. J was trimmed by 1 base and V by 4 bases; bases with no gene match: 6. Per germline, CDR1 SGHTA and CDR2 FQGNSA. CDR3: CASSSWLAGGTDTQYF. CDR3 nucleotide sequence: TGTGCCAGCAGCTCCTGGTTAGCGGGGGGCACAGATACGCAGTATTTT.

This chain joins TRBV5-4 and TRBJ1-2, with 7 nucleotides matching TRBD1. After removal of 2 bases from V and 1 base from J, the junction contained 2 bases not matched to a gene. The germline gives CDR1 SGHNT, CDR2 YYREEE (reference sequence). CDR3 length equals 14 residues. CDR3 in DNA: TGTGCCAGCAGCTTCCAGGGGGGTAACTATGGCTACACCTTC. Translation gives CASSFQGGNYGYTF.

The chain links TRBV10-3 to TRBJ2-3; D unresolved. The CDR3 consists of 13 residues. Trimming took 5 bases from V and 1 from J, leaving 7 bases between them. Germline V CDR1 and CDR2: ENHRY, SYGVKD. Written as DNA, the CDR3 is TGTGCCATCAGTTCCTTAGGCACAGATACGCAGTATTTT. Translation gives CAISSLGTDTQYF.

This clone was detected once. This chain links TRBV25-1 with TRBJ1-2; 7 bases match TRBD1. The CDR3 totals 16 residues. CDR1 is MGHDK, CDR2 SYGVNS, per germline. Germline trimming cut 4 bases from V and 2 bases from J; bases unmatched to any gene: 10. CDR3 DNA sequence: TGTGCCAGCAGTGTTGGGGTTGGCAGGGGGAACTATGGCTACACCTTC. Translating gives CASSVGVGRGNYGYTF.

This clone was recorded a few times. The J gene is TRBJ1-6, the V gene TRBV19; 7 bases agree with TRBD1. V gave up 7 bases and J gave up 2 bases; unmatched junction bases: 8. This CDR3 is built from 16 residues. Germline V gene data show CDR1 as LNHDA and CDR2 as SQIVND (reference sequence). CDR3 region: CASTPTGTAYNSPLHF. The CDR3, as DNA: TGTGCCAGTACCCCTACCGGGACAGCCTATAATTCACCCCTCCACTTT.

This chain links TRBV28 with TRBJ1-2; D ambiguous. The germline V gene has CDR1 MDHEN and CDR2 SYDVKM. The CDR3 is 13 residues long. Between the trimmed V and J ends, which lost 3 bases and 8 bases, there was a span of 13 bases. As DNA, the CDR3 is TGTGCCAGCAGTTTCAGGCACCCACGGGGCTACACCTTC. Translated: CASSFRHPRGYTF.

Here the CDR3 DNA reads TGTGCCAGCAGCATGGGGAGCTCCTACAATGAGCAGTTCTTC. The encoded protein is CASSMGSSYNEQFF. This chain connects TRBV11-2 to TRBJ2-1; maybe TRBD2 (5 bases). The CDR3 has 14 amino acids. Per germline, CDR1 SGHAT and CDR2 FQNNGV. Between the trimmed V and J ends, which lost 5 bases and 0 bases, there was a span of 8 bases.

This clone was observed a few times. The gene calls are TRBV5-1 and TRBJ2-4; TRBD2 might be the D (7 bases). The CDR3 loop spans 16 amino acids. V lost 3 bases, J lost 9 bases, and 22 bases lay in between. Germline CDR1 SGHRS, CDR2 YFSETQ. CDR3 DNA: TGCGCCAGCAGCTCGGGGGGCCAGGCGAGAAGTAGCATTCAGTACTTC. This translates into CASSSGGQARSSIQYF.

The CDR3 region is CASGLAGGIETQYF. Here the CDR3 DNA reads TGCGCCAGCGGGCTAGCGGGGGGAATAGAGACCCAGTACTTC. This rearrangement joins TRBV5-1 to TRBJ2-5; 11 nucleotides agree with TRBD2. CDR1 is SGHRS and CDR2 is YFSETQ in the germline V gene. CDR3 length equals 14 residues. V was clipped by 7 bases and J by 4 bases; unmatched bases: 6.

The chain is built from TRBV6-5 and TRBJ1-2; TRBD1 matches 7 bases. The CDR3 is 15 amino acids. Germline CDR1 and CDR2: MNHEY and SVGAGI. Germline trimming cut 8 bases from V and 3 bases from J; bases unmatched to any gene: 12. CDR3: CASVRQGSGYYGYTF. CDR3 DNA: TGTGCCAGCGTACGACAGGGTTCGGGATACTATGGCTACACCTTC.

CDR3 coding DNA: TGCGCCAGCAGCTCAGGGAATAACCCTGAAGCTTTCTTT. This sequence encodes CASSSGNNPEAFF. This chain links TRBV5-1 with TRBJ1-1, with D maybe TRBD1 (5 bases). Looked up from germline, CDR1 is SGHRS and CDR2 is YFSETQ. This CDR3 contains 13 residues. Deletions cut 3 bases from V and 6 bases from J, with 12 bases between. The whole variable domain, filled in from reference TRBV5-1 and TRBJ1-1, reads KAGVTQTPRYLIKTRGQQVTLSCSPISGHRSVSWYQQTPGQGLQFLFEYFSETQRNKGNFPGRFSGRQFSNSRSEMNVSTLELGDSALYLCASSSGNNPEAFFGQGTRLTVV.

The chain employs TRBV19 and TRBJ2-5; unclear D gene. This CDR3 spans 13 amino acids. The ends were cut back, 5 bases at V and 1 base at J, with 8 bases in the middle. Germline CDR1 is LNHDA and CDR2 is SQIVND (reference sequence). Here the CDR3 reads CASSEHTQETQYF. The CDR3 DNA reads TGTGCCAGTAGTGAACATACCCAAGAGACCCAGTACTTC.

The chain employs TRBV25-1 and TRBJ2-2; a possible D gene is TRBD1 (5 bases). V was cut by 4 bases and J by 7 bases, with 10 bases left in between. This CDR3 has 13 amino acids. Per germline, CDR1 MGHDK and CDR2 SYGVNS. The CDR3 DNA is TGTGCCAGCAGTGGGACAACGGGCGGGGAGCTGTTTTTT. It translates to CASSGTTGGELFF.

Only one count was recorded for this clone. The chain joins TRBV4-3 to TRBJ2-3; D remains unclear. From germline, CDR1 is LGHNA and CDR2 YSLEER. Trimming removed 0 bases from V and 2 bases from J, with 3 bases in between. The CDR3 contains 13 residues. DNA for the CDR3: TGCGCCAGCAGCCAAGAATACACAGATACGCAGTATTTT. It is translated as CASSQEYTDTQYF.

This chain links TRBV18 with TRBJ2-5; 8 bases are a match to TRBD1. Germline V gene data show CDR1 as KGHSH and CDR2 as LQKENI. The CDR3 is 21 residues long. V lost 2 bases, J lost 4 bases, and 24 bases stayed unmatched. CDR3 region: CASSPSTGGISGTGIGETQYF. DNA for the CDR3: TGTGCCAGCTCACCAAGCACTGGGGGCATATCCGGGACAGGAATCGGAGAGACCCAGTACTTC.

The chain couples TRBV6-2 or TRBV6-3 to TRBJ1-5, with TRBD1 as a possible D gene (6 bases). Trimming left V 4 bases short and J 8 bases short, with 12 bases between. The germline V gene encodes CDR1 MNHEY and CDR2 SVGEGT. CDR3 length: 13 amino acids. The CDR3 DNA sequence: TGTGCCAGCAGTTTCAGACAGGCGGAGCCCCAGCATTTT. This sequence encodes CASSFRQAEPQHF.

The chain couples TRBV4-2 to TRBJ1-2; D is undetermined. The CDR3 loop spans 15 amino acids. From germline, CDR1 is LGHNA and CDR2 YNFKEQ. V lost 0 bases, J lost 8 bases, and 16 bases lay in between. The CDR3: CASSQDPQGRVGYTF. The CDR3 nucleotides are TGTGCCAGCAGCCAAGACCCACAAGGTCGGGTGGGCTACACCTTC.

The chain joins TRBV2 to TRBJ2-2; 7 nucleotides line up with TRBD1. There are 13 residues in the CDR3. V dropped 6 bases and J dropped 5; count of bases not matched to a gene: 3. Germline V CDR1 and CDR2: SNHLY, FYNNEI. The CDR3 nucleotides are TGTGCCAGCAGCCAACAGGGGACCGGGGAGCTGTTTTTT. It yields the protein CASSQQGTGELFF.

The gene calls are TRBV3-1 (or the pseudogene TRBV3-2) and TRBJ2-2; D gene unclear. The germline CDR1 and CDR2 sequences are LGHDT and YNNKEL (reference sequence). The CDR3 runs to 15 residues. V lost 4 bases to trimming and J lost 7 bases, with 16 bases between them. CDR3 nucleotides: TGTGCCAGCAGCCTGAACCTCCCTATGATCGGGGAGCTGTTTTTT. It yields the protein CASSLNLPMIGELFF.

In DNA, the CDR3 is TGTGCCAGCAGTTCCCCGGGACAGGGAGAGTTAGGAAACACCATATATTTT. Translating gives CASSSPGQGELGNTIYF. The chain recombines TRBV28 with TRBJ1-3; TRBD1 matches 9 bases. CDR1 and CDR2 (germline): MDHEN, SYDVKM. CDR3 length: 17 amino acids. Unmatched junction bases numbered 11, after V lost 4 bases and J lost 4 bases.

This clone was seen only a few times. The V and J genes are TRBV11-2 and TRBJ2-5; 14 bases are a match to TRBD2. V lost 5 bases and J lost 1; bases outside the gene matches: 3. The CDR3 runs 16 residues. Germline V gene sequence: CDR1 SGHAT, CDR2 FQNNGV. In DNA form, the CDR3 reads TGTGCCAGCAGCCCAGGGACTAGCGGGAGCCAAGAGACCCAGTACTTC. Its translation: CASSPGTSGSQETQYF.

Only one count was recorded for this clone. J is TRBJ2-5 and V is TRBV5-6; 11 bases agree with TRBD2. V trimming: 2 bases; J trimming: 3 bases; junction bases outside the gene matches: 3. Germline V gene lookup returns CDR1 SGHDT and CDR2 YYEEEE. The CDR3 has 15 amino acids. Written as DNA, the CDR3 is TGTGCCAGCAGCTTCACTAGCGGGGGAGAAGAGACCCAGTACTTC. It codes for CASSFTSGGEETQYF.

This clone turned up a few times. V is TRBV7-8 and J is TRBJ2-3; tentatively, D is TRBD2 (5 bases). Trimming took 3 bases from V and 6 from J, leaving 16 bases between them. Germline-derived CDR1 and CDR2 are SGHVS and FQNEAQ. There are 15 residues in the CDR3. In nucleotides, the CDR3 is TGTGCCAGCAGCTTCCTTCAGAGGGATTTGGATACGCAGTATTTT. Protein sequence: CASSFLQRDLDTQYF.

This chain uses TRBV12-3 or TRBV12-4 with TRBJ1-6; D possibly corresponds to TRBD1 (5 bases). Trimming left V 2 bases short and J 14 bases short, with 7 bases between. The CDR3 loop spans 11 amino acids. This chain's CDR3 is CASSLQGTLHF. Here the CDR3 DNA reads TGTGCCAGCAGTTTACAGGGCACCCTCCACTTT.

This chain links TRBV2 with TRBJ1-6; 8 bases agree with TRBD1. Germline-derived CDR1 and CDR2 are SNHLY and FYNNEI. The ends lost 3 bases at V and 13 bases at J; junction bases unmatched: 8. CDR3 size: 14 residues. This CDR3 reads CASSEGQEVSPLHF. Written as DNA, the CDR3 is TGTGCCAGCAGTGAGGGACAGGAGGTCTCTCCCCTCCACTTT.

CDR3 sequence reads: CASRRTGILLDEKLFF. The CDR3 DNA reads as TGTGCCAGCAGACGGACAGGCATATTACTCGATGAAAAACTGTTTTTT. The rearrangement uses TRBV5-5 and TRBJ1-4; 7 nucleotides align to TRBD1. With 5 bases clipped from V and 6 bases from J, the junction kept 13 bases outside the gene matches. Looked up from germline, CDR1 is SGHKS and CDR2 is YYEKEE (reference sequence). CDR3 length equals 16 residues.

The V call is TRBV9, the J call TRBJ2-2, with D perhaps matching TRBD2 (5 bases). Germline values: CDR1 SGDLS, CDR2 YYNGEE. The V end lost 0 bases, the J end lost 5 bases, and 14 bases lay between the germline ends. This CDR3 is built from 16 residues. The CDR3 loop reads CASSVGLRVQTGELFF. In DNA, the CDR3 is TGTGCCAGCAGCGTAGGTCTGAGGGTTCAGACCGGGGAGCTGTTTTTT. Using reference TRBV9 and TRBJ2-2 for the parts outside the CDR3, the full variable domain is DSGVTQTPKHLITATGQRVTLRCSPRSGDLSVYWYQQSLDQGLQFLIQYYNGEERAKGNILERFSAQQFPDLHSELNLSSLELGDSALYFCASSVGLRVQTGELFFGEGSRLTVL.

The rearrangement uses TRBV3-1 (or the pseudogene TRBV3-2) and TRBJ2-7; 10 bases map to TRBD1. The trim removed 3 bases at V and 6 bases at J, leaving 8 bases unmatched. The CDR3 has 15 residues. Looked up from germline, CDR1 is LGHDT and CDR2 is YNNKEL (reference sequence). CDR3 residues: CASSQTRTGGAEQYF. CDR3 DNA sequence: TGTGCCAGCAGCCAGACCAGGACAGGGGGAGCCGAGCAGTACTTC.